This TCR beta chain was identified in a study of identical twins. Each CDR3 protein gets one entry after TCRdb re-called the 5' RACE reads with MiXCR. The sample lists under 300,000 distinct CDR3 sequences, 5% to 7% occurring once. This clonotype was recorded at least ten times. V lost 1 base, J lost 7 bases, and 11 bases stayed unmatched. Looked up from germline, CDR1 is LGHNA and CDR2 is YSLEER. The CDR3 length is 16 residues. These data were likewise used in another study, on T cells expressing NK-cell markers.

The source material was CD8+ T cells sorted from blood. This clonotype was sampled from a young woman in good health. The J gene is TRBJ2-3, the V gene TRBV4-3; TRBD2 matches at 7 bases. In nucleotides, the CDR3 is TGCGCCAGCAGCCAAGGGGTTAGCGGCGGGGGTTATACGCAGTATTTT. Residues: CASSQGVSGGGYTQYF.